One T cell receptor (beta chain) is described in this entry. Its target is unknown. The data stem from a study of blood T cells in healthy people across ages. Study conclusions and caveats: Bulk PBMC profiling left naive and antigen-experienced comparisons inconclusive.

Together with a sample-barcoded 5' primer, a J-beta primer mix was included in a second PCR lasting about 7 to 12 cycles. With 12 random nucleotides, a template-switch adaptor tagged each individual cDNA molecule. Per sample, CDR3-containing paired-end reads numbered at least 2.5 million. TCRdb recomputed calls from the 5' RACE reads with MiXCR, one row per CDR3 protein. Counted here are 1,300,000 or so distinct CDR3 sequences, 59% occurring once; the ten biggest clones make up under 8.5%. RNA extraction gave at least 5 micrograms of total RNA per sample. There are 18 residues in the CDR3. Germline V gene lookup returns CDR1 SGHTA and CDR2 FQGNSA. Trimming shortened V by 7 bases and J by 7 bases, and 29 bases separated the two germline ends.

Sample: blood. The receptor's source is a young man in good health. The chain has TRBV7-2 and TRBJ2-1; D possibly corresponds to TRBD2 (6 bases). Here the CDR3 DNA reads TGTGCCAGCACCTTTATCAGGGCGAAGCGGGTCAGGGAGAATGAGCAGTTCTTC. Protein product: CASTFIRAKRVRENEQFF.